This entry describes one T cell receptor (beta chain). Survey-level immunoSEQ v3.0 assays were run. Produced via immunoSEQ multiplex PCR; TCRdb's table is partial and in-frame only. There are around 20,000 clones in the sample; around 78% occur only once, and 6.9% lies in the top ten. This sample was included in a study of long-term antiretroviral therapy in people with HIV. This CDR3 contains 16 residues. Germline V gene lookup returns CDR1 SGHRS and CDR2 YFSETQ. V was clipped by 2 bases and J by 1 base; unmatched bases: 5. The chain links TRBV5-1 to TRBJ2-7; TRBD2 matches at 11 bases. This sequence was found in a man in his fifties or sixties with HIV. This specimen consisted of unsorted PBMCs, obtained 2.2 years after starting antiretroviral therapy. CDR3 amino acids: CASSLGLAGVSYEQYF. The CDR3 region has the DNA TGCGCCAGCAGCTTAGGACTAGCGGGTGTATCCTACGAGCAGTACTTC.